Described below is a single T cell receptor (beta chain) sequence and its context. The assay was immunoSEQ multiplex PCR, and TCRdb's table has in-frame clones only and misses some. Here the sample spans about 50,000 clones, about 95% being singletons. The data belong to a study of technical replicates of blood from four donors. The CDR3 sequence is 17 residues long. This rearrangement joins TRBV21-1 to TRBJ1-1; the DNA was not used to check the table's D call, TRBD1. TRBV21-1 is flagged as a pseudogene. Sequencing was carried out using PBMCs. The source is a human donor in good health. Some clones in this sample may be carry-over from other donors' samples. The CDR3 bases are TGTGCCAGCAGCAAAGGGCCCCGTACAGGATTGAACACTGAAGCTTTCTTT. Protein sequence: CASSKGPRTGLNTEAFF.